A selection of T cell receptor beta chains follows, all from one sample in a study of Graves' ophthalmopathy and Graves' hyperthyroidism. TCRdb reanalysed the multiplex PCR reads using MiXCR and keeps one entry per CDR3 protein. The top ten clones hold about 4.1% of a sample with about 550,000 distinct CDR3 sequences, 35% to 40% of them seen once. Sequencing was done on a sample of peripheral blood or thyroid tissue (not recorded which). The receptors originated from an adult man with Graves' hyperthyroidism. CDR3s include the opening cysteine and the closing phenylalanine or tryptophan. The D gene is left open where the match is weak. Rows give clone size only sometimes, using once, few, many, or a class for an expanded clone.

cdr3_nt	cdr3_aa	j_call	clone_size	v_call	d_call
TGTGCCAGCTCACCCCCTACGACAGGGGGGGGGGAGACCCAGTACTTC	CASSPPTTGGGETQYF	TRBJ2-5	few	TRBV18	TRBD1
TGTGCCATCAGTGGGATGCAGGGGGCTGTCGGGGAGCTGTTTTTT	CAISGMQGAVGELFF	TRBJ2-2	few	TRBV10-3	TRBD1
TGTGCCAGCAGCGAAAATCCGGGACAGGGTCGGAACGAGCAGTACTTC	CASSENPGQGRNEQYF	TRBJ2-7	many	TRBV7-3	TRBD1
TGTGCCAGCAGTGAAACAGGGTGGGATGAAGCTTTCTTT	CASSETGWDEAFF	TRBJ1-1	-	TRBV2	-
TGTGCTAGTGGTTTGCTATATTACTCCTACGAGCAGTACTTC	CASGLLYYSYEQYF	TRBJ2-7	few	TRBV12-3/TRBV12-4	-
TGTGCCAGCACCCCGCCAGGGAGTTCCTACAATGAGCAGTTCTTC	CASTPPGSSYNEQFF	TRBJ2-1	-	TRBV6-5	-
TGTGCCAGTAGTATCGAGACCCCAGGATGCGAGCAGTACTTC	CASSIETPGCEQYF	TRBJ2-7	-	TRBV19	-
TGTGCCAGCAGTGTGACAGGAACAGATACGCAGTATTTT	CASSVTGTDTQYF	TRBJ2-3	many	TRBV25-1	-
TGTGCCACCAGCAGAGAAGAGGCAACCTACGAGCAGTACTTC	CATSREEATYEQYF	TRBJ2-7	-	TRBV15	-
TGTGCCAGCAGCTTCATAGCGGGACCCCACGGTGAGCAGTTCTTC	CASSFIAGPHGEQFF	TRBJ2-1	-	TRBV12-3/TRBV12-4	TRBD2
TGCGCCAGTTCTGGAGGGGGACAGGGAGGGGGGAACGAGCAGTACTTC	CASSGGGQGGGNEQYF	TRBJ2-7	few	TRBV10-2	TRBD1
TGTGCCAGCAGTGAAGCAGGGGGGGGGGCCGGGACCCAGTACTTC	CASSEAGGGAGTQYF	TRBJ2-5	many	TRBV2	-
TGCAGTGCTAACTCCGATTTTTTACAGGGGTTCGAAAGGGTTCAGCCCCAGCATTTT	CSANSDFLQGFERVQPQHF	TRBJ1-5	many	TRBV20-1	TRBD1
TGCAGCGTTGGGACTGACGGGACTGAAGCTTTCTTT	CSVGTDGTEAFF	TRBJ1-1	-	TRBV29-1	-
-	CASSIYLCSVERGTGGLFF	TRBJ2-2	once	TRBV25-1	-
TGTGCCAGTAGCATGGGACTAGCGGGAGGGCCGCGCACCGGGGAGCTGTTTTTT	CASSMGLAGGPRTGELFF	TRBJ2-2	many	TRBV19	TRBD2
TGTGCCACCAGCAGTAGCAGGAAGGGTGGGACTGGAAACACCATATATTTT	CATSSSRKGGTGNTIYF	TRBJ1-3	-	TRBV15	-
TGCAGCGGGACAGGGCGGACTGAAGCTTTCTTT	CSGTGRTEAFF	TRBJ1-1	many	TRBV29-1	TRBD1
TGTGCCAGCAGCACGGACAGGCGGGAAGCTTTCTTT	CASSTDRREAFF	TRBJ1-1	many	TRBV7-9	TRBD1
TGTGCCAGCAGTTTAAGTTCAGGCAGTTACTCTGGGGCCAACGTCCTGACTTTC	CASSLSSGSYSGANVLTF	TRBJ2-6	-	TRBV27	-
TGTGCCAGCAGCTTAACGGGAGGGCCCGGGAATGAGCAGTTCTTC	CASSLTGGPGNEQFF	TRBJ2-1	-	TRBV7-9	TRBD2
TGTGCCAGCAGCTTAGACGGAGCGACGGCCCAGTACTTC	CASSLDGATAQYF	TRBJ2-5	-	TRBV7-2	-
TGTGCCAGCAGCTTCCCCCAGTTTGGCGGGGAGCTGTTTTTT	CASSFPQFGGELFF	TRBJ2-2	many	TRBV7-2	-
TGCAGCGTGCTTGACAGGGGGTCCGATACGCAGTATTTT	CSVLDRGSDTQYF	TRBJ2-3	few	TRBV29-1	TRBD1
TGTGCCAGCAGCCTTTACCTTAACCTCTTGACAGGTTTCTCTGGAAACACCATATATTTT	CASSLYLNLLTGFSGNTIYF	TRBJ1-3	few	TRBV7-3	-
TGTGCCAGCAGTGAAGGGCAGGGTAATGAAGAACTGTTTTTT	CASSEGQGNEELFF	TRBJ1-4	-	TRBV2	-
TGTGCCAGCAGCCCATGGACTAGCTACCACGAGCAGTACTTC	CASSPWTSYHEQYF	TRBJ2-7	-	TRBV7-2	TRBD2
TGCAGTGCTAGTGAGCCCGGAGGCACTGAAGCTTTCTTT	CSASEPGGTEAFF	TRBJ1-1	many	TRBV20-1	-
TGTGCCAGCAGCCCACAGACAACATATAGCAATCGGCCCCAGCATTTT	CASSPQTTYSNRPQHF	TRBJ1-5	-	TRBV7-8	-
TGTGCCAGCAGCACAGAGACAGGAAACTATGGCTACACCTTC	CASSTETGNYGYTF	TRBJ1-2	-	TRBV9	-
TGTGCCACCAGCAGCGTGGACAGCAACGAGCAGTACTTC	CATSSVDSNEQYF	TRBJ2-7	-	TRBV15	-
TGCAGCGTCCCGGGACAGGGGACGCGCTACGAGCAGTACTTC	CSVPGQGTRYEQYF	TRBJ2-7	-	TRBV29-1	TRBD1
TGTGCCAGCAGTGTGGGACTCCCCAGCAATCAGCCCCAGCATTTT	CASSVGLPSNQPQHF	TRBJ1-5	many	TRBV2	-
TGTGCCAGCAGTGCTTCAGTGAACACTGAAGCTTTCTTT	CASSASVNTEAFF	TRBJ1-1	many	TRBV28	-
TGTGCCAGCAGTGCGCCGGGTTCAGGGGATCAGCCCCAGCATTTT	CASSAPGSGDQPQHF	TRBJ1-5	once	TRBV2	-
TGTGCCAGCAGTCCAGGGGAACTATCCCAAGAGACCCAGTACTTC	CASSPGELSQETQYF	TRBJ2-5	many	TRBV12-3/TRBV12-4	-
TGTGCCAGCAGTTTAGGCCTACAGAACACTGAAGCTTTCTTT	CASSLGLQNTEAFF	TRBJ1-1	many	TRBV12-3/TRBV12-4	-
TGCAGTGCTAGAGATGGTGCGGGGGCCAGCACCGGGGAGCTGTTTTTT	CSARDGAGASTGELFF	TRBJ2-2	many	TRBV20-1	-
TGTGCCAGCAGTGCTGCGTCGACTAGCGGGCGAGAGGAGACCCAGTACTTC	CASSAASTSGREETQYF	TRBJ2-5	-	TRBV25-1	TRBD2
TGCAGCGTTGAAGAGGGCAGGGACGAAAAACTGTTTTTT	CSVEEGRDEKLFF	TRBJ1-4	-	TRBV29-1	-
TGTGCCAGCAGTTTCCCGGAACAACAAGGCCAAGAGACCCAGTACTTC	CASSFPEQQGQETQYF	TRBJ2-5	-	TRBV12-3/TRBV12-4	-
TGCGCCAGCGCCGGGGGGGGGGGCATCGGCTACACCTTC	CASAGGGGIGYTF	TRBJ1-2	-	TRBV5-1	-
TGTGCCAGTAGTGAACAGGGTCAGCCCCAGCATTTT	CASSEQGQPQHF	TRBJ1-5	many	TRBV19	-
TGTGCCAGCAGTTACGGAGATCGTGGCTACGAGCAGTACTTC	CASSYGDRGYEQYF	TRBJ2-7	many	TRBV6-6	-
TGCGCCAGCAGCCAAGGAGCGGGGGGCTACACCTTC	CASSQGAGGYTF	TRBJ1-2	many	TRBV4-1	-
TGTGCCAGCAGCTCCGGACAGGGAGAAGAGACCCAGTACTTC	CASSSGQGEETQYF	TRBJ2-5	many	TRBV5-8	TRBD1
TGTGCCAGCAGCTTTGCGTCTAGAGCAGATACGCAGTATTTT	CASSFASRADTQYF	TRBJ2-3	few	TRBV7-9	-
TGCGCCAGCAGCCTGGGACTCGGAACCACAGATACGCAGTATTTT	CASSLGLGTTDTQYF	TRBJ2-3	-	TRBV5-1	-
TGCGCCAGCAGCTACCGGGGGGGCGGTCAGCCCCAGCATTTT	CASSYRGGGQPQHF	TRBJ1-5	few	TRBV5-1	-
TGTGCCAGCAGGCAGGACAGGGAGGACACTGAAGCTTTCTTT	CASRQDREDTEAFF	TRBJ1-1	many	TRBV5-6	TRBD1
TGTGCCAGCAGCTTCTCCACGGTGGGGACCCAGTACTTC	CASSFSTVGTQYF	TRBJ2-5	-	TRBV7-9	-